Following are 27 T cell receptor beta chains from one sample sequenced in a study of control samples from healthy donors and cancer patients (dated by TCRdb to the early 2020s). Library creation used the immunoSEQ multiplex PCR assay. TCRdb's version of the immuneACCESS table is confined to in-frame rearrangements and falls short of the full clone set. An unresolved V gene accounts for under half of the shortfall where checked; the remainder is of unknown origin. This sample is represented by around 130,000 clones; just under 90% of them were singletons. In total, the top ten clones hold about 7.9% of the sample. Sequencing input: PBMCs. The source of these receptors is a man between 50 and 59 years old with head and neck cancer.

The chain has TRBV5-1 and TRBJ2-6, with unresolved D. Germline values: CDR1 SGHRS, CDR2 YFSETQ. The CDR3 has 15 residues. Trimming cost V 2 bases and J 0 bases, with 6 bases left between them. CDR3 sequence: CASSFSRSGANVLTF. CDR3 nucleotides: TGCGCCAGCAGCTTTTCGCGCTCTGGGGCCAACGTCCTGACTTTC.

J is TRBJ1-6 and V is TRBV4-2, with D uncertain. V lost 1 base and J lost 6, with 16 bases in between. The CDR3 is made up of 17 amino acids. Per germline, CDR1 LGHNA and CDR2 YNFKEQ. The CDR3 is CASSQVFRLEGNSPLHF. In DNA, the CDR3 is TGTGCCAGCAGCCAAGTGTTTCGACTGGAAGGTAATTCACCCCTCCACTTT.

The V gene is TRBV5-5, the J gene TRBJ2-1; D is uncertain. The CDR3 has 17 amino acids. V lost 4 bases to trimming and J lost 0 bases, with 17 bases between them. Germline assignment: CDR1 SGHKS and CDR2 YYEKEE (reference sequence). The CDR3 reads CASSRPSYSSSYNEQFF. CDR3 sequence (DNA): TGTGCCAGCAGCCGACCGTCCTACAGCAGCTCCTACAATGAGCAGTTCTTC. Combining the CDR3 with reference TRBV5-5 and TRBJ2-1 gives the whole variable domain DAGVTQSPTHLIKTRGQQVTLRCSPISGHKSVSWYQQVLGQGPQFIFQYYEKEERGRGNFPDRFSARQFPNYSSELNVNALLLGDSALYLCASSRPSYSSSYNEQFFGPGTRLTVL.

The CDR3 loop is CSASRTGRSTDTQYF. CDR3 nucleotides: TGCAGTGCTAGTCGGACAGGCCGGAGCACAGATACGCAGTATTTT. The chain employs TRBV20-1 and TRBJ2-3, with 7 bases aligning to TRBD1. Germline lookup yields CDR1 DFQATT and CDR2 SNEGSKA (reference sequence). The CDR3 is made up of 15 amino acids. The V gene end was trimmed by 3 bases and the J gene end by 0 bases; junction bases not matched to a gene: 6.

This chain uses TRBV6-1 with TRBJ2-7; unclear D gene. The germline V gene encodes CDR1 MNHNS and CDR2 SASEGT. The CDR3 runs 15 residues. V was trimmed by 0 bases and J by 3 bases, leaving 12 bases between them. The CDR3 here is CASSEARNGVYEQYF. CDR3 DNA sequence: TGTGCCAGCAGTGAAGCGCGTAATGGGGTCTACGAGCAGTACTTC.

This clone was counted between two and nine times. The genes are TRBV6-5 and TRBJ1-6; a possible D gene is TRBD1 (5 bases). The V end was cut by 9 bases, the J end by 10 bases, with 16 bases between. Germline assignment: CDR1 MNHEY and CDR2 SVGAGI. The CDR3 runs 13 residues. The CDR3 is CASNPGLKSPLHF. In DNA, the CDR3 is TGTGCCAGTAATCCAGGGTTGAAATCACCCCTCCACTTT.

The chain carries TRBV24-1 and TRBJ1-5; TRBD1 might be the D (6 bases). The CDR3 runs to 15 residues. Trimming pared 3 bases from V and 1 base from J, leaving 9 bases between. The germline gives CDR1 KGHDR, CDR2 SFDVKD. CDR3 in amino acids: CATSDTGISNQPQHF. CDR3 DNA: TGTGCCACCAGTGATACAGGGATCAGCAATCAGCCCCAGCATTTT.

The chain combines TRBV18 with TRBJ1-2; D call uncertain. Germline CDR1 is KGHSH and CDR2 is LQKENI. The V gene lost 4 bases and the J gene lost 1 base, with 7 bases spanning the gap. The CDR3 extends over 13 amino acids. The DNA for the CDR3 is TGTGCCAGCTCACGCGAAGATAACTATGGCTACACCTTC. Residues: CASSREDNYGYTF.

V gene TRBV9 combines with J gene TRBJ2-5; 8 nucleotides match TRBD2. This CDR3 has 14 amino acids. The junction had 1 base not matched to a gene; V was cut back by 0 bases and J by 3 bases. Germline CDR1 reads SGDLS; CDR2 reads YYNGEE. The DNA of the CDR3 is TGTGCCAGCAGCGTAGAAGCGGGGGAAGAGACCCAGTACTTC. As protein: CASSVEAGEETQYF. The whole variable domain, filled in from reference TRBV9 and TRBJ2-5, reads DSGVTQTPKHLITATGQRVTLRCSPRSGDLSVYWYQQSLDQGLQFLIQYYNGEERAKGNILERFSAQQFPDLHSELNLSSLELGDSALYFCASSVEAGEETQYFGPGTRLLVL.

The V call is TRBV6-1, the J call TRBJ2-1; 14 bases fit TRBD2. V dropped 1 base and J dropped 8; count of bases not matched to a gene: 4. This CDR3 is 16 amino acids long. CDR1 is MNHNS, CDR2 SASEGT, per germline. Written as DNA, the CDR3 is TGTGCCAGCAGTGAAGAGACTAGCGGGGGGGCGTATGAGCAGTTCTTC. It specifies CASSEETSGGAYEQFF.

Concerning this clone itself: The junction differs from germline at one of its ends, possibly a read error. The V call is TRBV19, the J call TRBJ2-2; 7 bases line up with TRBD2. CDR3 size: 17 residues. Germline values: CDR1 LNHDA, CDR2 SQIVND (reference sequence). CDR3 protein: CASTIQKMGGNPGELFF. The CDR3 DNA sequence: TGTGCCAGTACCATCCAAAAAATGGGGGGGAACCCCGGGGAGCTGTTTTTT.

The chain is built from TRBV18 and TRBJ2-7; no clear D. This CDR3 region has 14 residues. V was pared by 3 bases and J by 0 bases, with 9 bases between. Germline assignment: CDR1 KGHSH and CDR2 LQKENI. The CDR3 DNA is TGTGCCAGCTCACCTCCCTCCGACTCCTACGAGCAGTACTTC. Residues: CASSPPSDSYEQYF.

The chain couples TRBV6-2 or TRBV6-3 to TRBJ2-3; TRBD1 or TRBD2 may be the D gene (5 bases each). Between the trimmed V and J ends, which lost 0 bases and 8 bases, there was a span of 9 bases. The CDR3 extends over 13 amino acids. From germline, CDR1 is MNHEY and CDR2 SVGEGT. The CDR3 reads CASSYSGVVTQYF. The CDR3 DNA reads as TGTGCCAGCAGTTACTCGGGGGTTGTTACGCAGTATTTT.

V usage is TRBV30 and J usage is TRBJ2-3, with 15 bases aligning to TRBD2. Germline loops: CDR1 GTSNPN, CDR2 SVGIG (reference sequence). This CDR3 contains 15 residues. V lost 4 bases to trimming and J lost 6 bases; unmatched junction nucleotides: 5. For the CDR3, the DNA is TGTGCCTGGACCCCTGGGACTAGCGGGGGGGATACGCAGTATTTT. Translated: CAWTPGTSGGDTQYF. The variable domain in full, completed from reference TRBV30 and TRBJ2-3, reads SQTIHQWPATLVQPVGSPLSLECTVEGTSNPNLYWYRQAAGRGLQLLFYSVGIGQISSEVPQNLSASRPQDRQFILSSKKLLLSDSGFYLCAWTPGTSGGDTQYFGPGTRLTVL.

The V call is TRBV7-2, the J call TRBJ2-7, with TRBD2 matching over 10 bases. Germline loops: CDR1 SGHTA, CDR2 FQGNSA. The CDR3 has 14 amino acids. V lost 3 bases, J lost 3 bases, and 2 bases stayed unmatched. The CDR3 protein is CASSLASGSYEQYF. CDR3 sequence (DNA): TGTGCCAGCAGCTTGGCTAGCGGGAGCTACGAGCAGTACTTC. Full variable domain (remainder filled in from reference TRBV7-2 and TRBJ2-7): GAGVSQSPSNKVTEKGKDVELRCDPISGHTALYWYRQSLGQGLEFLIYFQGNSAPDKSGLPSDRFSAERTGGSVSTLTIQRTQQEDSAVYLCASSLASGSYEQYFGPGTRLTVT.

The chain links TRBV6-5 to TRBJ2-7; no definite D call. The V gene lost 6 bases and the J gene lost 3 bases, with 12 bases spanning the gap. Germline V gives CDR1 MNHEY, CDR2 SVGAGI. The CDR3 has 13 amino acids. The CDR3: CASRIHWNYEQYF. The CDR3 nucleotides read TGTGCCAGCAGGATACACTGGAACTACGAGCAGTACTTC.

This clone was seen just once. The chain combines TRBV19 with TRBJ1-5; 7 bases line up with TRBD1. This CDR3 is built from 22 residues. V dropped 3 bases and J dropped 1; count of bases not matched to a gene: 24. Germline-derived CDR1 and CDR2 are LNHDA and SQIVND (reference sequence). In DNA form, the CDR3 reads TGTGCCAGTAGTATCACGCTCTCGGCGGAGGGACAGCCGGGGGAGAGCAATCAGCCCCAGCATTTT. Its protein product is CASSITLSAEGQPGESNQPQHF.

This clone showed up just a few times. CDR3 bases: TGTGCCAGCTCACTCCCGACCACCTCCTACGAGCAGTACTTC. Protein sequence: CASSLPTTSYEQYF. The chain is built from TRBV18 and TRBJ2-7, with D hard to call. The V gene's germline CDR1 is KGHSH and CDR2 LQKENI. Trimming stripped 4 bases from V and 0 bases from J, with 10 bases between. The CDR3 spans 14 residues.

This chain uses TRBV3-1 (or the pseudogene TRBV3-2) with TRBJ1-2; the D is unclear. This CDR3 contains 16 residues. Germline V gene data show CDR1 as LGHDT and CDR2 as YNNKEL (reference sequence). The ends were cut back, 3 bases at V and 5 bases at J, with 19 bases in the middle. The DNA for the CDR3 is TGTGCCAGCAGCCACGGGGAGGGTACGCATCCTTATGGCTACACCTTC. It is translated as CASSHGEGTHPYGYTF.

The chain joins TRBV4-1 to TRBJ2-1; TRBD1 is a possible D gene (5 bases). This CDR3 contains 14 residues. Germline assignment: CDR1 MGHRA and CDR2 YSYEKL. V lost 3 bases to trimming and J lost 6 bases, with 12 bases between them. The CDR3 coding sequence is TGCGCCAGCAGCCATTCAGGGCCCATCAATGAGCAGTTCTTC. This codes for CASSHSGPINEQFF.

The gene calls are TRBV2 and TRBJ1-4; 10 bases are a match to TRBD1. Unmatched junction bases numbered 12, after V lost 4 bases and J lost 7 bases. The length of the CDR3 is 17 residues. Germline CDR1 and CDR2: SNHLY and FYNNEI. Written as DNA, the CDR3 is TGTGCCAGCAGTGGACAGGGGGCGCGTAATTCCGGTGAAAAACTGTTTTTT. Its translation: CASSGQGARNSGEKLFF.

The CDR3 is CASSLGGPDEKLFF. Written as DNA, the CDR3 is TGCGCCAGCAGTCTCGGGGGGCCGGATGAAAAACTGTTTTTT. The rearrangement joins TRBV10-1 to TRBJ1-4; tentative D call: TRBD1 (6 bases). CDR1 is WNHNN and CDR2 is SYGVQD in the germline V gene (reference sequence). Trimming left V 5 bases short and J 6 bases short, with 13 bases between. This CDR3 is 14 amino acids long.

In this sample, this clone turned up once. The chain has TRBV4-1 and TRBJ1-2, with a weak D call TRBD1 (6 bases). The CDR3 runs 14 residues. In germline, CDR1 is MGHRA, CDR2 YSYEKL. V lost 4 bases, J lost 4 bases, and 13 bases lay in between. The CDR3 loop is CASSRETGFYGYTF. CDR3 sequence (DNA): TGCGCCAGCAGCCGAGAGACAGGCTTCTATGGCTACACCTTC.

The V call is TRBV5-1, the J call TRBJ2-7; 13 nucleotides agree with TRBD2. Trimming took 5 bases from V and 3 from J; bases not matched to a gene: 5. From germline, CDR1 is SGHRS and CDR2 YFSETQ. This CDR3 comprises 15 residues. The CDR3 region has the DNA TGCGCCAGCAGAAGAACTAGCGGGGGGGTCTACGAGCAGTACTTC. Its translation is CASRRTSGGVYEQYF.

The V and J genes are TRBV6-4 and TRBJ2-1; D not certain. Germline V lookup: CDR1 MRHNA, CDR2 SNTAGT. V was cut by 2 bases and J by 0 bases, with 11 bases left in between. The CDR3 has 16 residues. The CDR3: CASSDRDRSSYNEQFF. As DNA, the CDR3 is TGTGCCAGCAGTGACAGGGATAGGAGCTCCTACAATGAGCAGTTCTTC.

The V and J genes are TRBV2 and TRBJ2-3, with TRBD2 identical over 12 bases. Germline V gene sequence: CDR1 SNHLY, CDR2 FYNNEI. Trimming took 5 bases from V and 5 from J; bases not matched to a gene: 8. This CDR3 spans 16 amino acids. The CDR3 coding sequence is TGTGCCAGCAGTCACCTAGCGGGGGGGCCGAGAGATACGCAGTATTTT. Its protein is CASSHLAGGPRDTQYF.

Written as DNA, the CDR3 is TGTGCCAGCAGCTTCCCTCGGGGAGCTGGTAATGAAAAACTGTTTTTT. It yields the protein CASSFPRGAGNEKLFF. The rearrangement joins TRBV2 to TRBJ1-4; D remains ambiguous. Germline CDR1 SNHLY, CDR2 FYNNEI. V was pared by 6 bases and J by 4 bases, with 18 bases between. The CDR3 contains 16 residues.